This T cell receptor beta chain was obtained from a study of blood T cell repertoires in COVID-19. The CDR3 runs 15 residues. Germline V CDR1 and CDR2: MNHEY, SMNVEV (reference sequence). The V end was cut by 5 bases, the J end by 3 bases, with 14 bases between. The repertoire was sequenced with immunoSEQ multiplex PCR; TCRdb's copy has only in-frame clones and lacks some. The data contain about 73,000 clones, 84% of them seen just once; the ten biggest clones take up around 27%. The gene calls are TRBV27 and TRBJ2-1, with D maybe TRBD2 (6 bases). Sequences were obtained from peripheral blood. This clonotype originated in a human donor in a cohort sampled during active COVID-19. This CDR3 is CASSGMGGYYNEQFF. DNA of the CDR3: TGTGCCAGCAGTGGGATGGGGGGATACTACAATGAGCAGTTCTTC.